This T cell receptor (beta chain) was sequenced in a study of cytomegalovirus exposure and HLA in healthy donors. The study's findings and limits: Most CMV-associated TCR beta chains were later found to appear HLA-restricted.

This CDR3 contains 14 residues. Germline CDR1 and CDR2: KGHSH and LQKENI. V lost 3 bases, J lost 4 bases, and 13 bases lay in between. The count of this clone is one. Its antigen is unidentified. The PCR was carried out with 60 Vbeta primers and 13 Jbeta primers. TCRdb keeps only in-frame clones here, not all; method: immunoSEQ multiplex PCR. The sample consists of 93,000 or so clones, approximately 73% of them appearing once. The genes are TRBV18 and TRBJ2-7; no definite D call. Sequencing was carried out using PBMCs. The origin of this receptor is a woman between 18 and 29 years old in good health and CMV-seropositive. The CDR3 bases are TGTGCCAGCTCACCCGACTTCCCGGGTTACGAGCAGTACTTC. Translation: CASSPDFPGYEQYF.